This T cell receptor beta chain is from a study of blood T cell repertoires in COVID-19. Study summary: COVID-19 samples from acute and convalescent phases originated in the United States, Italy and Spain. T cells, B-cell-depleted T cells, or PBMCs supplied cDNA or gDNA.

Original methodology: Amplifying reference gene primers gave estimates of nucleated cell counts. Assay used: immunoSEQ multiplex PCR; TCRdb lists only in-frame clones, some missing. That table supplies the V and J calls and clone size; D and trimming were determined from the DNA. The repertoire consists of around 240,000 clones, with about 90% occurring once and the leading ten covering 2.5% to 3.5%. Germline CDR1 SGHRS, CDR2 YFSETQ. The CDR3 loop spans 16 amino acids. The V and J ends lost 0 bases and 2 bases respectively, with 15 bases between them. The chain uses TRBV5-1 and TRBJ2-7, with a possible D match to TRBD2 (7 bases). Specimen: peripheral blood. The sequence was obtained from a woman aged 25 to 39 who had recovered from COVID-19. The CDR3 here is CASSLEGGYVTYEQYF. The CDR3, as DNA: TGCGCCAGCAGCTTGGAGGGGGGGTACGTCACCTACGAGCAGTACTTC.